The T cell receptor (beta chain) described here comes from a study of blood T cell repertoires in COVID-19. The overall study: Samples came from the United States, Italy and Spain, spanning acute and convalescent COVID-19. T cells, B-cell-depleted T cells, or PBMCs supplied cDNA or gDNA.

Germline V gene lookup returns CDR1 SGHTA and CDR2 FQGNSA. This CDR3 has 14 residues. Trimming shortened V by 3 bases and J by 0 bases, and 7 bases separated the two germline ends. Original processing methods: Reference gene primer amplification in the assay estimated nucleated cell counts. TCRdb keeps only in-frame clones here, not all; method: immunoSEQ multiplex PCR. V, J and clone size are those of that table, while D and trimming were read from the DNA. This table holds about 200,000 clones, about 88% found once. The clonotype was recovered from a woman of 80 years or more with acute or convalescent COVID-19. The chain uses TRBV7-2 and TRBJ2-3; D not certain. The specimen sequenced was peripheral blood. This CDR3 reads CASSFRSSTDTQYF. Here the CDR3 DNA reads TGTGCCAGCAGCTTTAGATCTAGCACAGATACGCAGTATTTT. The entire variable domain, with the rest obtained from reference TRBV7-2 and TRBJ2-3, is as follows: GAGVSQSPSNKVTEKGKDVELRCDPISGHTALYWYRQSLGQGLEFLIYFQGNSAPDKSGLPSDRFSAERTGGSVSTLTIQRTQQEDSAVYLCASSFRSSTDTQYFGPGTRLTVL.